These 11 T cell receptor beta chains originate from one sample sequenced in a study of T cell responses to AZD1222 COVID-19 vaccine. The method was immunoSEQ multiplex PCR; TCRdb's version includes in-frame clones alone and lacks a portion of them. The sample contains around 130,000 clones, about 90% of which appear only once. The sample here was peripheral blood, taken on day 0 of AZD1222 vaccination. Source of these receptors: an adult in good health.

CDR3 in DNA: TGTGCCAGCACCGTTGGACGGGACAGCCCTGGCTACACCTTC. Protein sequence: CASTVGRDSPGYTF. The rearrangement uses TRBV27 and TRBJ1-2; 7 bases line up with TRBD1. This CDR3 is built from 14 residues. V lost 7 bases to trimming and J lost 7 bases; unmatched junction nucleotides: 12. Germline V gene lookup returns CDR1 MNHEY and CDR2 SMNVEV (reference sequence).

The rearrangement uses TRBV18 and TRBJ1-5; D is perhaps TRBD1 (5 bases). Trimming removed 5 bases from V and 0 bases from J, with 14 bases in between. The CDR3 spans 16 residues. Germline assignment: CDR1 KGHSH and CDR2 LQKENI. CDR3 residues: CASSKGTGNSNQPQHF. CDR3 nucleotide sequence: TGTGCCAGCTCAAAAGGGACTGGGAATAGCAATCAGCCCCAGCATTTT. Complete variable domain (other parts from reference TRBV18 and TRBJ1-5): NAGVMQNPRHLVRRRGQEARLRCSPMKGHSHVYWYRQLPEEGLKFMVYLQKENIIDESGMPKERFSAEFPKEGPSILRIQQVVRGDSAAYFCASSKGTGNSNQPQHFGDGTRLSIL.

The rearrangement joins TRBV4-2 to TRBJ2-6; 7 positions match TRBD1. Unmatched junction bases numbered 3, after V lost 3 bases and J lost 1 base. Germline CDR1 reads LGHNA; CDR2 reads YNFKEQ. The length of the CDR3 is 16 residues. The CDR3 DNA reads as TGTGCCAGCAGCCAGATGGGACAGTCTGGGGCCAACGTCCTGACTTTC. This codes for CASSQMGQSGANVLTF.

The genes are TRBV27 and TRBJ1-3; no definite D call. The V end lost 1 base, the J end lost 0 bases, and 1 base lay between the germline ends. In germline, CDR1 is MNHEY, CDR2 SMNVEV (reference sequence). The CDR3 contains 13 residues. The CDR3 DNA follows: TGTGCCAGCAGTTTATTCTCTGGAAACACCATATATTTT. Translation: CASSLFSGNTIYF.

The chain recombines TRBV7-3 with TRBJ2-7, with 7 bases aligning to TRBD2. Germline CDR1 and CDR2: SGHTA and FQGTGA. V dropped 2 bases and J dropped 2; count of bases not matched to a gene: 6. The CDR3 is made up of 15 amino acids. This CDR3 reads CASSLALAEPYEQYF. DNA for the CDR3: TGTGCCAGCAGCTTAGCCCTAGCGGAACCCTACGAGCAGTACTTC.

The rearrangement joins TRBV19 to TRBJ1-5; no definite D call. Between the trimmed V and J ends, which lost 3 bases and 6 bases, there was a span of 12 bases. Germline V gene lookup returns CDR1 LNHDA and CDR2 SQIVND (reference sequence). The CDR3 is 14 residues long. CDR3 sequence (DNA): TGTGCCAGTAGTATTGATAGGGTGGGTCAGCCCCAGCATTTT. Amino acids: CASSIDRVGQPQHF.

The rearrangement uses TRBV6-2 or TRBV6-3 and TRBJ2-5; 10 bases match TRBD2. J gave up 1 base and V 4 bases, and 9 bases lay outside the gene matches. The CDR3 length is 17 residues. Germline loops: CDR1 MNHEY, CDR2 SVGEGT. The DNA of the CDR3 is TGTGCCAGCAGTTTGAACTTAGCGGGAGGCCTCCAAGAGACCCAGTACTTC. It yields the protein CASSLNLAGGLQETQYF.

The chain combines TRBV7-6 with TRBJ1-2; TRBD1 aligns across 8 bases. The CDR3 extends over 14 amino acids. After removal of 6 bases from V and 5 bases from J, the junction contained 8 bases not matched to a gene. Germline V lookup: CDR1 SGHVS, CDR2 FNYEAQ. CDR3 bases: TGTGCCAGCAGTCAAGGACAGGGTGGATATGGCTACACCTTC. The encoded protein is CASSQGQGGYGYTF.

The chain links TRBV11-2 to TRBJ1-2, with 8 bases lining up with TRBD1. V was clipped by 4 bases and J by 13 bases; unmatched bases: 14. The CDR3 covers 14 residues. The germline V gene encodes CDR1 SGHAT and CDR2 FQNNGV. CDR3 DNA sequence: TGTGCCAGCAGCTCCCGGGGGACAGGAAATGGAGTCACCTTC. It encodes CASSSRGTGNGVTF.

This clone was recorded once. CDR3 loop: CSVAGVTWGTEAFF. DNA for the CDR3: TGCAGCGTTGCTGGAGTAACCTGGGGCACTGAAGCTTTCTTT. The chain combines TRBV29-1 with TRBJ1-1; D is undetermined. The CDR3 has 14 amino acids. Between the trimmed V and J ends, which lost 4 bases and 4 bases, there was a span of 16 bases. CDR1 SQVTM and CDR2 ANQGSEA come from the germline V gene. The full variable domain, with the rest looked up from reference TRBV29-1 and TRBJ1-1, is SAVISQKPSRDICQRGTSLTIQCQVDSQVTMMFWYRQQPGQSLTLIATANQGSEATYESGFVIDKFPISRPNLTFSTLTVSNMSPEDSSIYLCSVAGVTWGTEAFFGQGTRLTVV.

CDR3 coding DNA: TGTGCCTGGAGTGTACCAGGGGGGGACGCTTTCTTT. Protein sequence: CAWSVPGGDAFF. This chain links TRBV30 with TRBJ1-1, with 7 bases fitting TRBD1. V dropped 0 bases and J dropped 11; count of bases not matched to a gene: 6. The CDR3 loop spans 12 amino acids. Germline assignment: CDR1 GTSNPN and CDR2 SVGIG (reference sequence).